The sequence of this TCR beta chain was determined in a study of B cell selection in AIRE deficiency. General study findings and limits: Shared Treg sequences were biased toward short CDR3s with few non-templated nucleotide insertions.

This clone was observed a single time. Its antigen is unknown. Germline CDR1 is SEHNR and CDR2 is FQNEAQ (reference sequence). There are 14 residues in the CDR3. After removal of 5 bases from V and 4 bases from J, the junction contained 4 bases not matched to a gene. Clones were sequenced by immunoSEQ multiplex PCR, and TCRdb holds only the in-frame ones, with some missing. The sample records about 19,000 clones, 85% to 95% being singletons. The regulatory T cell sort gate was CD4+CD25hiCD127low/negative. The clonotype was recovered from a human donor in good health. This chain connects TRBV7-9 to TRBJ2-2; 7 bases match TRBD2. The sample taken for sequencing was CD4+CD25+ Tregs sorted from PBMCs. The CDR3 reads CASSRSGGTGELFF. DNA of the CDR3: TGTGCCAGCAGCCGGTCGGGGGGCACCGGGGAGCTGTTTTTT.